Below are 8 T cell receptor beta chains sequenced from a single sample in a study of shared clonotypes between healthy human individuals. Naive CD8 cells lacked CD45RO, underwent positive selection for CCR7 and left out terminally differentiated effector memory CD45RA+ cells. Measured with immunoSEQ multiplex PCR; TCRdb has only the in-frame clones, and not every one. The sample has a few million clones, 93% seen once. Sequencing input: naive CD8+ T cells from PBMCs. All receptors derive from a man younger than 35 in good health. Some clones in this sample may be carry-over from other donors' samples.

The chain has TRBV6-6 and TRBJ1-4, with 8 bases fitting TRBD1. CDR3 length: 14 residues. Trimming at V came to 2 bases and at J to 4 bases, leaving 0 bases not matched to a gene. The germline CDR1 and CDR2 sequences are MNHNY and SVGAGI (reference sequence). The CDR3 here is CASSYDRGNEKLFF. CDR3 nucleotide sequence: TGTGCCAGCAGTTACGACAGGGGTAATGAAAAACTGTTTTTT.

Here the CDR3 DNA reads TGTGCCATCAGTGAGGGGAGGGGCTCAGATACGCAGTATTTT. Its protein is CAISEGRGSDTQYF. The chain is built from TRBV10-3 and TRBJ2-3, with 7 positions matching TRBD2. The length of the CDR3 is 14 residues. Germline trimming cut 2 bases from V and 4 bases from J; bases unmatched to any gene: 3. From germline, CDR1 is ENHRY and CDR2 SYGVKD.

The rearrangement joins TRBV29-1 to TRBJ2-7, with D maybe TRBD2 (5 bases). The V gene's germline CDR1 is SQVTM and CDR2 ANQGSEA. The CDR3 consists of 14 residues. V gave up 4 bases and J gave up 2 bases, with 15 bases separating them. The CDR3 DNA reads as TGCAGCGTTGTAGGAGGCTCCAAGACCTACGAGCAGTACTTC. This translates into CSVVGGSKTYEQYF.

The gene calls are TRBV27 and TRBJ2-5, with 11 bases that match TRBD1. Germline trimming cut 5 bases from V and 5 bases from J; bases unmatched to any gene: 7. Germline-derived CDR1 and CDR2 are MNHEY and SMNVEV (reference sequence). This CDR3 is 15 amino acids long. CDR3 coding DNA: TGTGCCAGCAGTCCCTGGACAGGGGGCTCCGAGACCCAGTACTTC. Translating gives CASSPWTGGSETQYF.

The V and J genes are TRBV4-1 and TRBJ2-5, with TRBD2 matching 7 bases. V dropped 1 base and J dropped 6; count of bases not matched to a gene: 5. CDR3 length: 14 amino acids. CDR1 is MGHRA and CDR2 is YSYEKL in the germline V gene. The CDR3 sequence: CASSQGLAVQTQYF. CDR3 bases: TGCGCCAGCAGCCAAGGGCTAGCGGTCCAGACCCAGTACTTC.

As concerns this clone: This sample also contains other DNA sequences that code for the same CDR3. The V call is TRBV7-9, the J call TRBJ2-2, with unresolved D. The germline V gene encodes CDR1 SEHNR and CDR2 FQNEAQ (reference sequence). The CDR3 spans 13 residues. V lost 6 bases to trimming and J lost 5 bases, with 10 bases between them. The CDR3, as DNA: TGTGCCAGCAGTTCCGGCCGGACCGGGGAGCTGTTTTTT. The encoded protein is CASSSGRTGELFF.

The chain has TRBV19 and TRBJ2-7; 7 bases line up with TRBD2. The junction had 7 bases not matched to a gene; V was cut back by 5 bases and J by 3 bases. This CDR3 spans 14 amino acids. Germline V gene data show CDR1 as LNHDA and CDR2 as SQIVND (reference sequence). CDR3: CASSQGGLYYEQYF. In DNA, the CDR3 is TGTGCCAGTAGTCAGGGAGGGCTCTACTACGAGCAGTACTTC. Variable domain in full (rest from reference TRBV19 and TRBJ2-7): DGGITQSPKYLFRKEGQNVTLSCEQNLNHDAMYWYRQDPGQGLRLIYYSQIVNDFQKGDIAEGYSVSREKKESFPLTVTSAQKNPTAFYLCASSQGGLYYEQYFGPGTRLTVT.

This chain links TRBV7-9 with TRBJ1-3, with D possibly being TRBD1 (5 bases). The CDR3 totals 14 residues. The germline gives CDR1 SEHNR, CDR2 FQNEAQ (reference sequence). The ends were cut back, 2 bases at V and 6 bases at J, with 11 bases in the middle. The CDR3 DNA sequence: TGTGCCAGCAGCTTACAGGGAGGGGTAAACACCATATATTTT. Translation gives CASSLQGGVNTIYF.